This entry lists 17 T cell receptor beta chains sequenced from one sample in a study of blood T cells in healthy people across ages. Primed by a sample-barcoded 5' primer and a J-beta primer mix, a second PCR proceeded for about 7 to 11 cycles. TCRdb redid the calling of the 5' RACE reads with MiXCR, one entry per CDR3 protein. Found here are 1.5 million to 2 million distinct CDR3 sequences, approximately 32% of them singletons; the top ten hold around 11%. Sequences were obtained from blood. These receptors all stem from a woman in her twenties or thirties in good health.

The chain joins TRBV4-1 to TRBJ2-1, with D maybe TRBD2 (5 bases). The CDR3 sequence is 14 residues long. CDR1 and CDR2 from the germline V gene are MGHRA and YSYEKL. V was cut by 0 bases and J by 9 bases, with 12 bases left in between. The chain's CDR3 is CASSQDQLAGEQFF. For the CDR3, the DNA is TGCGCCAGCAGCCAAGATCAACTCGCGGGTGAGCAGTTCTTC.

The rearrangement joins TRBV3-1 to TRBJ2-1; D gene unclear. Germline V CDR1 and CDR2: LGHDT, YNNKEL (reference sequence). The CDR3 sequence is 14 residues long. The V end was cut by 2 bases, the J end by 4 bases, with 9 bases between. CDR3 protein: CASSQIAPYNEQFF. Written as DNA, the CDR3 is TGTGCCAGCAGCCAAATAGCCCCATACAATGAGCAGTTCTTC.

The chain recombines TRBV4-1 with TRBJ2-5; TRBD2 aligns across 7 bases. Looked up from germline, CDR1 is MGHRA and CDR2 is YSYEKL. V shed 1 base and J 2 bases; nucleotides not matched to a gene: 13. There are 18 residues in the CDR3. The CDR3 spells CASSQAWTSGGGQETQYF. The CDR3 nucleotides read TGCGCCAGCAGCCAAGCTTGGACTAGTGGCGGTGGGCAAGAGACCCAGTACTTC.

In its sample, this clonotype was seen once. The V gene is TRBV10-3, the J gene TRBJ2-1; a possible D gene is TRBD1 (6 bases). The germline V gene encodes CDR1 ENHRY and CDR2 SYGVKD. The germline V and J ends were trimmed by 6 bases and 3 bases, with 12 bases remaining between them. This CDR3 region has 14 residues. The CDR3 loop is CAISGQSDYNEQFF. The CDR3 region has the DNA TGTGCCATCAGCGGACAGTCAGACTACAATGAGCAGTTCTTC.

In this sample, this clonotype turned up many times. An end of the junction differs from the germline gene, which may be a read error. This chain uses TRBV5-1 with TRBJ2-1, with D perhaps matching TRBD1 or TRBD2 (5 bases each). The CDR3 is 14 amino acids. Looked up from germline, CDR1 is SGHRS and CDR2 is YFSETQ. CDR3 in amino acids: CASSLGDRYNEQFF. CDR3 bases: TGTGCCAGCAGCTTAGGGGACCGTTACAATGAGCAGTTCTTC. Combining the CDR3 with reference TRBV5-1 and TRBJ2-1 gives the whole variable domain KAGVTQTPRYLIKTRGQQVTLSCSPISGHRSVSWYQQTPGQGLQFLFEYFSETQRNKGNFPGRFSGRQFSNSRSEMNVSTLELGDSALYLCASSLGDRYNEQFFGPGTRLTVL.

V and J are TRBV29-1 and TRBJ2-2, with D unclear. Germline assignment: CDR1 SQVTM and CDR2 ANQGSEA. CDR3 length: 12 residues. V shed 7 bases and J shed 5 bases, with 11 bases lying between them. For the CDR3, the DNA is TGCAGCGCGGGCAGCTCTACCGGGGAGCTGTTTTTT. The encoded protein is CSAGSSTGELFF.

This chain connects TRBV20-1 to TRBJ1-2; D call uncertain. The CDR3 sequence is 16 residues long. Trimming took off 0 bases at V and 3 bases at J, with 17 bases between the two ends. Germline-derived CDR1 and CDR2 are DFQATT and SNEGSKA (reference sequence). The CDR3 DNA reads TGCAGTGCTAGAGATCCCCAAAAGGGAAAGGACTATGGCTACACCTTC. Its protein product is CSARDPQKGKDYGYTF.

The chain combines TRBV9 with TRBJ2-3; a weak D match, TRBD2 (6 bases). Trimming left V 3 bases short and J 4 bases short, with 12 bases between. The length of the CDR3 is 14 residues. Germline CDR1 SGDLS, CDR2 YYNGEE. The DNA of the CDR3 is TGTGCCAGCAGCGGTCCGGGAGAATCAGATACGCAGTATTTT. The encoded protein is CASSGPGESDTQYF.

This clonotype was observed once. At one of its ends the junction is not consistent with the germline gene, which may arise from a read error. The chain links TRBV28 to TRBJ2-7; TRBD1 is a possible D gene (6 bases). CDR1 MDHEN and CDR2 SYDVKM come from the germline V gene. CDR3 length: 14 amino acids. The DNA for the CDR3 is TGTGCCGGCAGTAGGGGGTTGGACTCCTACGAGCAGTACTTC. This gives the protein CAGSRGLDSYEQYF.

This clonotype appeared many times. The rearrangement uses TRBV20-1 and TRBJ2-5; possible D gene TRBD2, 6 bases. The CDR3 is 14 residues long. V was cut by 2 bases and J by 5 bases, with 15 bases left in between. In germline, CDR1 is DFQATT, CDR2 SNEGSKA (reference sequence). CDR3 loop: CSARKRAPGETQYF. In DNA, the CDR3 is TGCAGTGCTAGAAAGCGGGCCCCTGGGGAGACCCAGTACTTC.

As for this clonotype: A read error may explain this, as a much larger clone is one base away. The chain recombines TRBV15 with TRBJ2-5; D possibly uses TRBD1 or TRBD2 (6 bases each). The CDR3 contains 14 residues. Germline assignment: CDR1 LNHNV and CDR2 YYDKDF (reference sequence). V dropped 1 base and J dropped 11 bases, with 17 bases sitting between them. For the CDR3, the DNA is TGTGCCACCAGCAGAGTCGGGGGTATAGGGGGGCAGTACTTC. Translating it yields CATSRVGGIGGQYF. The full variable domain, with the rest looked up from reference TRBV15 and TRBJ2-5, is DAMVIQNPRYQVTQFGKPVTLSCSQTLNHNVMYWYQQKSSQAPKLLFHYYDKDFNNEADTPDNFQSRRPNTSFCFLDIRSPGLGDTAMYLCATSRVGGIGGQYFGPGTRLLVL.

This clonotype was found a few times. The chain recombines TRBV7-9 with TRBJ2-1; TRBD2 matches at 14 bases. Germline V CDR1 and CDR2: SEHNR, FQNEAQ (reference sequence). This CDR3 is built from 19 residues. Losses at the gene ends were 5 bases for V and 5 bases for J; bases not matched to a gene: 14. The CDR3: CASSASIWTSGRPNNEQFF. CDR3 nucleotides: TGTGCCAGCAGCGCATCGATATGGACTAGCGGGAGGCCAAACAATGAGCAGTTCTTC.

This clonotype showed up just a few times. The rearrangement uses TRBV4-1 and TRBJ2-7, with D possibly TRBD2 on 6 matching bases. This CDR3 is 15 amino acids long. V lost 0 bases and J lost 2, with 11 bases in between. The germline CDR1 and CDR2 sequences are MGHRA and YSYEKL. CDR3: CASSQEETRTYEQYF. As DNA, the CDR3 is TGCGCCAGCAGCCAAGAGGAGACTAGGACCTACGAGCAGTACTTC.

The chain uses TRBV4-1 and TRBJ2-1, with 8 bases lining up with TRBD2. There are 15 residues in the CDR3. Germline CDR1 reads MGHRA; CDR2 reads YSYEKL. The ends lost 3 bases at V and 2 bases at J; junction bases unmatched: 3. The CDR3 DNA reads as TGCGCCAGCAGCCACCTTAGCGGGACCTACAATGAGCAGTTCTTC. Translation: CASSHLSGTYNEQFF.

This sequence joins TRBV5-1 and TRBJ2-3, with D uncertain. This CDR3 is 13 amino acids long. The germline V gene encodes CDR1 SGHRS and CDR2 YFSETQ. Trimming took off 2 bases at V and 2 bases at J, with 6 bases between the two ends. The DNA of the CDR3 is TGCGCCAGCAGCTTACCGGACACAGATACGCAGTATTTT. It encodes CASSLPDTDTQYF. Complete variable domain (other parts from reference TRBV5-1 and TRBJ2-3): KAGVTQTPRYLIKTRGQQVTLSCSPISGHRSVSWYQQTPGQGLQFLFEYFSETQRNKGNFPGRFSGRQFSNSRSEMNVSTLELGDSALYLCASSLPDTDTQYFGPGTRLTVL.

Turning to this clonotype: A much larger clone lies one base from this, so it may be a read error. The chain joins TRBV29-1 to TRBJ2-7; possibly TRBD2 for D (6 bases). The V end was cut by 4 bases, the J end by 7 bases, with 17 bases between. Germline CDR1 SQVTM, CDR2 ANQGSEA. The CDR3 sequence is 13 residues long. CDR3: CSVASGGEREQYF. CDR3 bases: TGCAGCGTTGCCTCGGGCGGGGAACGAGAGCAGTACTTC.

This clonotype has just one count. V is TRBV20-1 and J is TRBJ1-5, with D possibly matching TRBD1 (5 bases). CDR1 and CDR2 from the germline V gene are DFQATT and SNEGSKA (reference sequence). The CDR3 has 13 residues. V lost 7 bases and J 0 bases, leaving 10 bases between the germline ends. The CDR3 coding sequence is TGCAGTGGACAGAGAAATAGCAATCAGCCCCAGCATTTT. This translates into CSGQRNSNQPQHF.